This is a list of T cell receptor beta chains from one sample in a study of cytomegalovirus exposure and HLA in healthy donors. TCRdb's table, derived via immunoSEQ multiplex PCR, lists solely in-frame clones and lacks some. This sample's table has about 160,000 clones. Sequencing used PBMCs. These receptors all come from a woman in her sixties or seventies in good health and CMV-seronegative. CDR3s include the opening cysteine and the closing phenylalanine or tryptophan. D genes are given only for firm matches.

j_call	v_call	d_call	cdr3_aa	cdr3_nt
TRBJ2-5	TRBV5-1	.	CASSLGQAYEETQYF	TGCGCCAGCAGCTTGGGACAGGCTTATGAAGAGACCCAGTACTTC
TRBJ2-7	TRBV19	TRBD2	CASSIGGGSTYEQYF	TGTGCCAGTAGTATAGGGGGCGGGAGCACCTACGAGCAGTACTTC
TRBJ1-2	TRBV5-1	.	CASSLDSLDYGYTF	TGCGCCAGCAGCCTAGACAGTCTGGACTATGGCTACACCTTC
TRBJ1-5	TRBV2	.	CAIVPKRGQPQHF	TGTGCCATCGTGCCGAAAAGGGGCCAGCCCCAGCATTTT
TRBJ2-5	TRBV5-4	.	CASSRSTARQETQYF	TGTGCCAGCAGCCGTTCGACAGCTCGACAAGAGACCCAGTACTTC
TRBJ2-1	TRBV29-1	TRBD2	CSVSGEGSEQFF	TGCAGCGTTAGCGGGGAAGGAAGTGAGCAGTTCTTC
TRBJ2-7	TRBV7-6	TRBD1	CASSAGTGSPYEQYF	TGTGCCAGCAGCGCCGGGACAGGGAGCCCCTACGAGCAGTACTTC
TRBJ1-5	TRBV5-1	TRBD1	CASSRGQGDQPQHF	TGCGCCAGCAGCCGAGGACAGGGCGATCAGCCCCAGCATTTT
TRBJ2-3	TRBV7-3	TRBD2	CASTLGIAGGGDTQYF	TGTGCCAGCACCCTCGGTATAGCGGGAGGAGGAGATACGCAGTATTTT
TRBJ1-5	TRBV4-2	TRBD1	CASSPATGDQPQHF	TGTGCCAGCAGCCCCGCGACAGGGGACCAGCCCCAGCATTTT
TRBJ1-4	TRBV15	.	CATSRVGDNEKLFF	TGTGCCACCAGCAGAGTAGGAGATAATGAAAAACTGTTTTTT
TRBJ2-4	TRBV19	TRBD1	CASSTPDRGTLAKNIQYF	TGTGCCAGTAGTACCCCGGACAGGGGGACTCTAGCCAAAAACATTCAGTACTTC
TRBJ2-5	TRBV11-2	TRBD2	CASSFRYAGDQETQYF	TGTGCCAGCAGCTTTCGTTATGCGGGAGACCAGGAGACCCAGTACTTC
TRBJ1-1	TRBV5-1	.	CASSLGTGSGNTEAFF	TGCGCCAGCAGCTTAGGTACAGGTTCGGGGAACACTGAAGCTTTCTTT
TRBJ1-2	TRBV7-9	TRBD1	CASSFPDRGLGYTF	TGTGCCAGCAGCTTCCCCGACAGGGGGCTTGGCTACACCTTC
TRBJ1-2	TRBV9	.	CASSTDQQHNSPYTF	TGTGCCAGCAGCACCGACCAACAGCATAATTCCCCCTACACCTTC
TRBJ2-5	TRBV2	.	CASSENRDEETQYF	TGTGCCAGCAGTGAAAACAGGGATGAAGAGACCCAGTACTTC
TRBJ2-7	TRBV27	TRBD1	CASSHRGIYEQYF	TGTGCCAGCAGTCACAGGGGGATCTACGAGCAGTACTTC
TRBJ2-7	TRBV6-5	TRBD1	CASSRGTGPTYEQYF	TGTGCCAGCAGTCGAGGGACAGGGCCTACCTACGAGCAGTACTTC
TRBJ1-1	TRBV6-5	.	CASSAGLLRNTEAFF	TGTGCCAGCAGTGCCGGACTACTAAGGAACACTGAAGCTTTCTTT
TRBJ2-3	TRBV5-8	TRBD2	CASSYQGGDTQYF	TGTGCCAGCAGCTACCAGGGAGGGGATACGCAGTATTTT
TRBJ2-5	TRBV29-1	TRBD1	CSVGQGGKETQYF	TGCAGCGTTGGACAGGGGGGGAAAGAGACCCAGTACTTC
TRBJ1-5	TRBV6-5	TRBD1	CASSSGGRQPQHF	TGTGCCAGCAGTTCAGGGGGGAGGCAGCCCCAGCATTTT
TRBJ2-5	TRBV5-1	TRBD1	CASSSLGTGEETQYF	TGCGCCAGCAGCTCGCTCGGGACAGGGGAAGAGACCCAGTACTTC
TRBJ1-1	TRBV4-1	.	CASSQGGGRTEAFF	TGCGCCAGCAGCCAAGGCGGAGGGAGGACTGAAGCTTTCTTT
TRBJ1-1	TRBV11-3	TRBD1	CASSEGGGEAFF	TGTGCCAGCAGCGAAGGGGGCGGTGAAGCTTTCTTT
TRBJ2-7	TRBV20-1	.	CSARAYEQYF	TGCAGTGCTAGGGCTTACGAGCAGTACTTC
TRBJ2-1	TRBV5-1	.	CASSSLRSSYNEQFF	TGCGCCAGCAGCTCGCTGAGGAGCTCCTACAATGAGCAGTTCTTC
TRBJ2-3	TRBV5-5	.	CASSFLSTGPTDTQYF	TGTGCCAGCAGCTTTCTTTCGACAGGACCTACAGATACGCAGTATTTT
TRBJ2-7	TRBV10-3	.	CAISERQRYEQYF	TGTGCCATCAGTGAACGGCAGAGGTACGAGCAGTACTTC
TRBJ1-2	TRBV20-1	.	CSASVWSGYTF	TGCAGTGCTAGTGTCTGGAGTGGCTACACCTTC
TRBJ1-1	TRBV4-3	.	CASSPLGGWGTEAFF	TGCGCCAGCAGCCCCCTCGGGGGATGGGGTACTGAAGCTTTCTTT
TRBJ1-3	TRBV9	.	CASSVDRVDNTIYF	TGTGCCAGCAGCGTAGACAGGGTTGACAACACCATATATTTT
TRBJ1-1	TRBV4-3	TRBD1	CASSQYRDRDTEAFF	TGCGCCAGCAGCCAATACCGGGACAGGGACACTGAAGCTTTCTTT
TRBJ1-4	TRBV7-9	.	CASSAGTKEKLFF	TGTGCCAGCAGCGCCGGGACAAAGGAAAAACTGTTTTTT
TRBJ2-7	TRBV6-1	.	CASSERGNRPYEQYF	TGTGCCAGCAGTGAACGGGGAAATCGTCCCTACGAGCAGTACTTC
TRBJ1-6	TRBV7-9	.	CASRSGASSYNSPLHF	TGTGCCAGCAGATCAGGGGCGAGCTCCTATAATTCACCCCTCCACTTT
TRBJ1-2	TRBV7-9	TRBD1	CASSSDRQGSWGYGYTF	TGTGCCAGCAGCTCTGACCGACAGGGGAGCTGGGGGTATGGCTACACCTTC
TRBJ1-2	TRBV6-8	.	CASGSPEYGYTF	TGTGCCAGCGGGAGTCCCGAATATGGCTACACCTTC
TRBJ2-2	TRBV6-1	TRBD1	CASSDLDRAIPNTGELFF	TGTGCCAGCAGTGATCTGGACAGGGCAATACCGAACACCGGGGAGCTGTTTTTT
TRBJ1-2	TRBV18	TRBD1	CASSQTTGSDGYTF	TGTGCCAGCTCACAAACGACAGGGTCAGATGGCTACACCTTC
TRBJ1-6	TRBV6-5	.	CASSYSKQALHF	TGTGCCAGCAGTTACTCGAAACAGGCCCTCCACTTT
TRBJ1-2	TRBV2	.	CASSVAGGDYGYTF	TGTGCCAGCAGTGTGGCTGGTGGAGACTATGGCTACACCTTC
TRBJ2-7	TRBV29-1	TRBD1	CSVWDRSFEQYF	TGCAGCGTGTGGGACAGGAGCTTCGAGCAGTACTTC
TRBJ1-2	TRBV7-2	TRBD1	CASSLGGRQGKGYTF	TGTGCCAGCAGCTTAGGTGGCCGACAGGGGAAGGGCTACACCTTC
TRBJ1-1	TRBV11-3	.	CASSLDGGHTEAFF	TGTGCCAGCAGCTTAGACGGGGGACACACTGAAGCTTTCTTT
TRBJ2-1	TRBV7-2	TRBD1	CASSGQGAVYNEQFF	TGTGCCAGCAGCGGGCAGGGGGCGGTCTACAATGAGCAGTTCTTC